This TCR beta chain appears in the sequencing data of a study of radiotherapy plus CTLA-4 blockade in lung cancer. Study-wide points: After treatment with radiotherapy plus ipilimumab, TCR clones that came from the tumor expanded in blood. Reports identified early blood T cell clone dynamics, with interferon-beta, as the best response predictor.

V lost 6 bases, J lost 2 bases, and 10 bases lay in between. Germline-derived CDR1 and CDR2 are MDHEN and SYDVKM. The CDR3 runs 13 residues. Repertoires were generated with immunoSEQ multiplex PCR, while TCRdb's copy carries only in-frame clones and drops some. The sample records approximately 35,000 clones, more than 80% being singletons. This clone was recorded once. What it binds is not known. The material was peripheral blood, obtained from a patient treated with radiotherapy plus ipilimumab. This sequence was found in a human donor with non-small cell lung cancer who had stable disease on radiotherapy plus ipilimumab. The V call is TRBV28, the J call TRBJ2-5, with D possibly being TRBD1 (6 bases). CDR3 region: CASSLDRQETQYF. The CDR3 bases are TGTGCCAGCAGCCTGGACAGACAAGAGACCCAGTACTTC.